The 10 T cell receptor beta chains listed next were all sequenced from one sample in a study of T cell repertoires in cytomegalovirus infection. Each CDR3 protein gets one entry after TCRdb re-called the reads with MiXCR. The table shows around 550,000 distinct CDR3 sequences, with less than 30% occurring only once. The sample comprised PBMCs. These receptors came from a human donor in good health (CMV status not recorded). Some clones in this sample may be carry-over from other donors' samples.

This clonotype was counted ten times or more. This chain links TRBV7-2 with TRBJ1-3; the match to TRBD1 covers 9 bases. The V gene's germline CDR1 is SGHTA and CDR2 FQGNSA. Trimming at V came to 4 bases and at J to 1 base, leaving 5 bases not matched to a gene. CDR3 length: 16 residues. DNA for the CDR3: TGTGCCAGCAGCTCCCGGGACAGGGCTTCTGGAAACACCATATATTTT. Translating gives CASSSRDRASGNTIYF.

This chain uses TRBV6-2 or TRBV6-3 with TRBJ2-3; 9 bases map to TRBD1. V shed 6 bases and J 3 bases; nucleotides not matched to a gene: 7. This CDR3 spans 15 amino acids. Germline CDR1 is MNHEY and CDR2 is SVGEGT. CDR3 amino acids: CASRIRDRGTDTQYF. CDR3 sequence (DNA): TGTGCCAGCAGGATTCGCGACAGGGGGACAGATACGCAGTATTTT.

There are many counts of this clonotype. This rearrangement joins TRBV7-6 to TRBJ2-1; D perhaps matches TRBD2 (5 bases). Germline V lookup: CDR1 SGHVS, CDR2 FNYEAQ. V lost 6 bases and J 8 bases, leaving 23 bases between the germline ends. This CDR3 contains 16 residues. The CDR3 sequence is CASSRSVYGEGHEQFF. CDR3 nucleotide sequence: TGTGCCAGCAGTCGTAGCGTTTACGGGGAAGGTCATGAGCAGTTCTTC.

The gene calls are TRBV11-3 and TRBJ2-3, with 14 nucleotides matching TRBD2. V was pared by 5 bases and J by 2 bases, with 6 bases of the junction left unmatched. CDR1 is SGHNT, CDR2 YENEEA, per germline. This CDR3 contains 17 residues. The chain's CDR3 is CASSARLAGGFTDTQYF. In nucleotides, the CDR3 is TGTGCCAGCAGCGCCCGACTAGCGGGAGGGTTCACAGATACGCAGTATTTT.

On this clonotype: The junction shows a germline mismatch at one end, possibly a read error. The rearrangement uses TRBV12-3 or TRBV12-4 and TRBJ2-5; TRBD2 matches at 8 bases. The CDR3 runs 13 residues. CDR3 region: CASSTLGGETQHF. DNA for the CDR3: TGTGCCAGCAGTACCCTCGGGGGGGAGACCCAGCACTTC.

This chain joins TRBV6-2 or TRBV6-3 and TRBJ2-5, with D tentatively TRBD1 (6 bases). The V end lost 4 bases, the J end lost 5 bases, and 14 bases lay between the germline ends. From germline, CDR1 is MNHEY and CDR2 SVGEGT. CDR3 length: 14 residues. CDR3 loop: CASSLVRGRETQYF. In DNA, the CDR3 is TGTGCCAGCAGTTTGGTCAGGGGTCGGGAGACCCAGTACTTC.

This clonotype was seen a few times. The V call is TRBV12-3 or TRBV12-4, the J call TRBJ2-7, with a tentative D call TRBD1 (6 bases). The V end was cut by 3 bases, the J end by 3 bases, with 15 bases between. The CDR3 loop spans 15 amino acids. Here the CDR3 reads CASSFGRQGSYEQYV. The CDR3 DNA follows: TGTGCCAGCAGTTTCGGGCGCCAGGGGAGCTACGAGCAGTACGTC.

This clonotype has more than one count but fewer than ten. This chain uses TRBV5-6 with TRBJ2-1; TRBD2 agrees at 10 bases. V lost 0 bases to trimming and J lost 7 bases; unmatched junction nucleotides: 10. The CDR3 extends over 17 amino acids. In germline, CDR1 is SGHDT, CDR2 YYEEEE. The CDR3 nucleotides are TGTGCCAGCAGCTTGGCGCTAGCGGGAGAGTGGGGGAATGAGCAGTTCTTC. This gives the protein CASSLALAGEWGNEQFF. The complete variable domain, with remaining parts taken from reference TRBV5-6 and TRBJ2-1, reads DAGVTQSPTHLIKTRGQQVTLRCSPKSGHDTVSWYQQALGQGPQFIFQYYEEEERQRGNFPDRFSGHQFPNYSSELNVNALLLGDSALYLCASSLALAGEWGNEQFFGPGTRLTVL.

The rearrangement links TRBV4-1 to TRBJ2-1; 13 nucleotides align to TRBD2. The germline gives CDR1 MGHRA, CDR2 YSYEKL. This CDR3 is 16 amino acids long. The trim removed 3 bases at V and 10 bases at J, leaving 9 bases unmatched. The CDR3 DNA sequence: TGCGCCAGCAGCCAGCTGGATATGGGACTAGCGGGAGAGCAGTTCTTC. Protein sequence: CASSQLDMGLAGEQFF.

This clonotype was seen a few times. The CDR3 sequence: CASSLRGLGKETQYF. As DNA, the CDR3 is TGTGCCAGCAGCCTAAGGGGACTTGGGAAAGAGACCCAGTACTTC. V usage is TRBV5-4 and J usage is TRBJ2-5; D is possibly TRBD2 (6 bases). This CDR3 is 15 amino acids long. CDR1 and CDR2 (germline): SGHNT, YYREEE (reference sequence). With 4 bases removed from V and 3 bases from J, the gap between germline ends came to 16 bases.